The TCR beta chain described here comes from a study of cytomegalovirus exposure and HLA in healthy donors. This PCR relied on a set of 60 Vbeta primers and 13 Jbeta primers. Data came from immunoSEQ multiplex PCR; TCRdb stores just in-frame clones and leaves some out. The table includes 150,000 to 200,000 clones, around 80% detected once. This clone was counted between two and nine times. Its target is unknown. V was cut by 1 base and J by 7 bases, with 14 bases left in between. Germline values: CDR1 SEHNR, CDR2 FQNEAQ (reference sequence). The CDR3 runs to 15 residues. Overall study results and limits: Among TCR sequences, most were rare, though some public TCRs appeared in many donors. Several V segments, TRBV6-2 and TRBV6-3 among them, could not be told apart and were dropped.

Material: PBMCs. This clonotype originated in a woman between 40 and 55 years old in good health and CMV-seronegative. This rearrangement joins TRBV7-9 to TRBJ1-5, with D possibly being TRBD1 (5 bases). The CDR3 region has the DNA TGTGCCAGCAGCTTAGTTCTGGGGCATGAACAGCCCCAGCATTTT. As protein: CASSLVLGHEQPQHF.